These 24 T cell receptor beta chains came from one sample sequenced in a study of cytomegalovirus exposure and HLA in healthy donors (dated by TCRdb to about 2017). Library preparation used the immunoSEQ multiplex PCR assay. The multiplex PCR relied on a mix of 60 forward primers for TCR Vbeta segments and 13 reverse primers for TCR Jbeta segments. TCRdb re-hosts the immuneACCESS table, in-frame sequences only. Its copies lack some clones; in the studies checked, an unresolved V gene accounts for under half of them, and the cause for the rest is not known. Counted in this sample were roughly 300,000 clones; 75% to 90% of them appeared once. Together, the top ten hold roughly 4% of the sample. What was sequenced was PBMCs. The receptors stem from a man in his forties in good health and CMV-seropositive.

The J gene is TRBJ2-5, the V gene TRBV2; 8 bases map to TRBD2. V lost 6 bases and J lost 1; bases outside the gene matches: 10. Germline V gives CDR1 SNHLY, CDR2 FYNNEI. This CDR3 is 16 amino acids long. The CDR3 nucleotides read TGTGCCAGCAGACTAAGGACTAGCCGATCCCAAGAGACCCAGTACTTC. Amino acids: CASRLRTSRSQETQYF.

V is TRBV7-9 and J is TRBJ2-7, with 9 bases identical to TRBD1. The trim removed 1 base at V and 5 bases at J, leaving 9 bases unmatched. The CDR3 is made up of 16 amino acids. Per the germline V gene, CDR1 is SEHNR and CDR2 is FQNEAQ (reference sequence). This chain's CDR3 is CASSLVGQGLGNEQYF. CDR3 DNA: TGTGCCAGCAGCTTAGTCGGACAGGGGCTCGGAAACGAGCAGTACTTC. The full variable domain, rest sourced from reference TRBV7-9 and TRBJ2-7, is DTGVSQNPRHKITKRGQNVTFRCDPISEHNRLYWYRQTLGQGPEFLTYFQNEAQLEKSRLLSDRFSAERPKGSFSTLEIQRTEQGDSAMYLCASSLVGQGLGNEQYFGPGTRLTVT.

This clone was recorded a few times. This chain's CDR3 is CASSPVGLAGGEETQYF. The CDR3, as DNA: TGTGCCAGCAGCCCCGTCGGACTAGCGGGAGGTGAGGAGACCCAGTACTTC. The chain couples TRBV7-9 to TRBJ2-5; 14 bases are shared with TRBD2. CDR1 and CDR2 (germline): SEHNR, FQNEAQ (reference sequence). CDR3 size: 17 residues. The ends lost 5 bases at V and 5 bases at J; junction bases unmatched: 10.

This chain links TRBV6-1 with TRBJ1-2, with D uncertain. With 2 bases removed from V and 4 bases from J, the gap between germline ends came to 11 bases. The CDR3 consists of 14 residues. Germline lookup yields CDR1 MNHNS and CDR2 SASEGT. CDR3 coding DNA: TGTGCCAGCAGTGAAAGTATTGAGGGCTATGGCTACACCTTC. As protein: CASSESIEGYGYTF.

The CDR3 DNA sequence: TGTGCCAGCAGCCAGGGGTTAGGAGCGGGAGAGAAGGTAGATACGCAGTATTTT. Encoded protein: CASSQGLGAGEKVDTQYF. The chain is built from TRBV4-2 and TRBJ2-3; the match to TRBD2 covers 8 bases. CDR1 LGHNA and CDR2 YNFKEQ come from the germline V gene. The trim removed 3 bases at V and 5 bases at J, leaving 16 bases unmatched. CDR3 size: 18 residues.

The V gene is TRBV2, the J gene TRBJ2-1; TRBD1 matches at 8 bases. Germline V gene data show CDR1 as SNHLY and CDR2 as FYNNEI. This CDR3 is 13 amino acids long. Trimming at V came to 9 bases and at J to 8 bases, leaving 9 bases not matched to a gene. DNA for the CDR3: TGTGCCAGGGCAGGGGGCTCGGGCGATGAGCAGTTCTTC. Translating gives CARAGGSGDEQFF.

The gene calls are TRBV15 and TRBJ2-3; D might be TRBD2 (5 bases). This CDR3 has 18 amino acids. Between the trimmed V and J ends, which lost 0 bases and 2 bases, there was a span of 18 bases. The germline gives CDR1 LNHNV, CDR2 YYDKDF (reference sequence). CDR3 region: CATSRDFGERRYTDTQYF. In DNA form, the CDR3 reads TGTGCCACCAGCAGAGATTTTGGCGAGCGGCGATACACAGATACGCAGTATTTT.

The V call is TRBV5-6, the J call TRBJ1-1, with 8 bases fitting TRBD1. The length of the CDR3 is 15 residues. Trimming removed 4 bases from V and 3 bases from J; junction bases left unmatched: 8. Germline lookup yields CDR1 SGHDT and CDR2 YYEEEE. The CDR3 here is CASSARDRMHTEAFF. CDR3 DNA: TGTGCCAGCAGCGCTAGGGACAGGATGCACACTGAAGCTTTCTTT.

The chain combines TRBV11-2 with TRBJ1-1, with D possibly being TRBD1 (5 bases). Trimming removed 1 base from V and 5 bases from J, with 5 bases in between. Germline V gene lookup returns CDR1 SGHAT and CDR2 FQNNGV. The CDR3 is 12 residues long. In nucleotides, the CDR3 is TGTGCCAGCAGCTTAGCAGGGACTGAAGCTTTCTTT. It codes for CASSLAGTEAFF.

The chain combines TRBV9 with TRBJ1-2, with D possibly matching TRBD1 (5 bases). The V gene's germline CDR1 is SGDLS and CDR2 YYNGEE. Trimming left V 0 bases short and J 3 bases short, with 12 bases between. This CDR3 is built from 15 residues. In DNA form, the CDR3 reads TGTGCCAGCAGCGTAGGAATAGGGGCGGACTATGGCTACACCTTC. Amino acids: CASSVGIGADYGYTF.

The V gene is TRBV2, the J gene TRBJ2-3; 8 bases fit TRBD2. V lost 5 bases to trimming and J lost 1 base; unmatched junction nucleotides: 5. In germline, CDR1 is SNHLY, CDR2 FYNNEI. CDR3 length: 15 residues. CDR3 in amino acids: CASSLLSGGTDTQYF. The CDR3 DNA reads as TGTGCCAGCAGTCTACTTAGCGGGGGCACAGATACGCAGTATTTT. The full variable domain, in which reference TRBV2 and TRBJ2-3 provide the parts outside the CDR3, is EPEVTQTPSHQVTQMGQEVILRCVPISNHLYFYWYRQILGQKVEFLVSFYNNEISEKSEIFDDQFSVERPDGSNFTLKIRSTKLEDSAMYFCASSLLSGGTDTQYFGPGTRLTVL.

The V and J genes are TRBV9 and TRBJ2-5, with a weak D call TRBD1 (6 bases). The CDR3 length is 14 residues. The V end was cut by 0 bases, the J end by 2 bases, with 8 bases between. Germline CDR1 reads SGDLS; CDR2 reads YYNGEE. The CDR3 sequence is CASSVGTGQETQYF. In DNA, the CDR3 is TGTGCCAGCAGCGTAGGAACAGGGCAAGAGACCCAGTACTTC.

This sequence joins TRBV29-1 and TRBJ2-2, with TRBD1 identical over 9 bases. Germline V lookup: CDR1 SQVTM, CDR2 ANQGSEA. Trimming took 5 bases from V and 4 from J; bases not matched to a gene: 8. This CDR3 has 15 amino acids. The CDR3, as DNA: TGCAGCGTTTGGGACAGGGCGTCCGGCACCGGGGAGCTGTTTTTT. Amino acids: CSVWDRASGTGELFF.

The chain is built from TRBV5-1 and TRBJ2-3; 11 bases fit TRBD2. Trimming took 5 bases from V and 0 from J; bases not matched to a gene: 5. The CDR3 totals 16 residues. CDR1 and CDR2 (germline): SGHRS, YFSETQ. Here the CDR3 DNA reads TGCGCCAGCAGGCGTTGGACTAGCGGGAGCACAGATACGCAGTATTTT. Translating gives CASRRWTSGSTDTQYF.

CDR3 loop: CASSLRGGTSGSNEQFF. In DNA form, the CDR3 reads TGTGCCAGCAGCTTACGGGGGGGGACTAGCGGGAGCAATGAGCAGTTCTTC. The rearrangement joins TRBV13 to TRBJ2-1, with TRBD2 matching over 14 bases. After removal of 2 bases from V and 6 bases from J, the junction contained 6 bases not matched to a gene. This CDR3 is 17 amino acids long. Looked up from germline, CDR1 is PRHDT and CDR2 is FYEKMQ (reference sequence). Full variable domain (missing parts from reference TRBV13 and TRBJ2-1): AAGVIQSPRHLIKEKRETATLKCYPIPRHDTVYWYQQGPGQDPQFLISFYEKMQSDKGSIPDRFSAQQFSDYHSELNMSSLELGDSALYFCASSLRGGTSGSNEQFFGPGTRLTVL.

This clone was seen more than once but under ten times. This rearrangement joins TRBV19 to TRBJ2-7; TRBD2 aligns across 12 bases. Germline V lookup: CDR1 LNHDA, CDR2 SQIVND (reference sequence). CDR3 size: 13 residues. The J segment lost 5 bases and the V segment lost 10 bases, leaving 6 bases of the junction unmatched. In DNA, the CDR3 is TGTGCCACCAGGACTAGCGGGATAGACGAGCAGTACTTC. Its protein is CATRTSGIDEQYF.

The chain recombines TRBV6-1 with TRBJ1-1; TRBD1 aligns across 9 bases. With V trimmed by 8 bases and J by 4 bases, 8 bases remained unmatched. The CDR3 runs to 14 residues. The germline V gene has CDR1 MNHNS and CDR2 SASEGT. The CDR3 DNA follows: TGTGCCAGCGACCGGACAGGGGAGAGCACTGAAGCTTTCTTT. Protein: CASDRTGESTEAFF.

The CDR3 loop reads CSVRRTGLTDTQYF. CDR3 coding DNA: TGCAGCGTTCGTCGGACAGGACTCACAGATACGCAGTATTTT. This chain joins TRBV29-1 and TRBJ2-3; 7 nucleotides agree with TRBD1. Germline V CDR1 and CDR2: SQVTM, ANQGSEA. The junction had 7 bases not matched to a gene; V was cut back by 5 bases and J by 2 bases. The CDR3 spans 14 residues.

CDR3 in amino acids: CASSRRDSTGYTF. In DNA, the CDR3 is TGTGCCAGCAGCCGCCGAGACAGCACTGGCTACACCTTC. The chain is built from TRBV16 and TRBJ1-2, with D possibly matching TRBD1 (5 bases). This CDR3 region has 13 residues. Germline loops: CDR1 KGHSY, CDR2 FQNENV. Deletions cut 4 bases from V and 7 bases from J, with 13 bases between.

The V gene is TRBV7-3, the J gene TRBJ1-2, with 7 nucleotides matching TRBD1. This CDR3 has 13 residues. V was pared by 2 bases and J by 9 bases, with 6 bases of the junction left unmatched. Germline CDR1 is SGHTA and CDR2 is FQGTGA. The CDR3 protein is CASSLGTGESYTF. The CDR3 region has the DNA TGTGCCAGCAGCTTAGGAACAGGGGAAAGCTACACCTTC.

The rearrangement joins TRBV7-3 to TRBJ2-2, with D perhaps matching TRBD1 (6 bases). Germline V lookup: CDR1 SGHTA, CDR2 FQGTGA. This CDR3 is built from 17 residues. The germline V and J ends were trimmed by 5 bases and 0 bases, with 16 bases remaining between them. CDR3 protein: CASSQATGTTNTGELFF. CDR3 DNA: TGTGCCAGCAGCCAAGCTACCGGGACAACGAACACCGGGGAGCTGTTTTTT.

This clone appeared once. V gene TRBV29-1 combines with J gene TRBJ1-2; TRBD1 aligns across 7 bases. Germline assignment: CDR1 SQVTM and CDR2 ANQGSEA. V lost 7 bases to trimming and J lost 4 bases; unmatched junction nucleotides: 6. The CDR3 totals 12 residues. Written as DNA, the CDR3 is TGCAGCGCCCTTGGGACAGCCTATGGCTACACCTTC. Its translation is CSALGTAYGYTF.

The chain couples TRBV28 to TRBJ2-7; 7 bases are shared with TRBD2. This CDR3 spans 11 amino acids. Trimming at V came to 3 bases and at J to 10 bases, leaving 3 bases not matched to a gene. Germline V CDR1 and CDR2: MDHEN, SYDVKM. CDR3 bases: TGTGCCAGCAGTTTCCGGACTAGACAGTACTTC. This encodes CASSFRTRQYF. Based on the CDR3 plus reference TRBV28 and TRBJ2-7, the full variable domain is DVKVTQSSRYLVKRTGEKVFLECVQDMDHENMFWYRQDPGLGLRLIYFSYDVKMKEKGDIPEGYSVSREKKERFSLILESASTNQTSMYLCASSFRTRQYFGPGTRLTVT.

The rearrangement uses TRBV7-3 and TRBJ2-6; no definite D call. Germline CDR1 and CDR2: SGHTA and FQGTGA. Deletions cut 3 bases from V and 0 bases from J, with 9 bases between. The CDR3 is 16 amino acids. CDR3 sequence: CASSFSLPSGANVLTF. CDR3 bases: TGTGCCAGCAGCTTTTCTCTACCCTCTGGGGCCAACGTCCTGACTTTC.